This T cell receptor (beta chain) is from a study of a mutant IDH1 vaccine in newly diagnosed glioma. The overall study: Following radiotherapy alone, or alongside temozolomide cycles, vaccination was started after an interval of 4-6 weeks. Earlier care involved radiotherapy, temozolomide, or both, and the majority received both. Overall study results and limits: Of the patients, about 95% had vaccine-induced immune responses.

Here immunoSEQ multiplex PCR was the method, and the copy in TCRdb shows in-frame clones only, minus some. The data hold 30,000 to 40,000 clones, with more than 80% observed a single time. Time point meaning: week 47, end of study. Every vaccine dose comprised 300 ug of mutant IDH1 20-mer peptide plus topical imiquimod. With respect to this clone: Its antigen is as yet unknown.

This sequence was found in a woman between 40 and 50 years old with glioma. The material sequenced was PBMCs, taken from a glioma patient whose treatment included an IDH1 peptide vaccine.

The CDR3 DNA sequence: TGTGCCAGTAGCCGAGGGGGCAGATACTCTGGAAACACCATATATTTT. Translated: CASSRGGRYSGNTIYF. The chain combines TRBV19 with TRBJ1-3; 7 bases map to TRBD1. This CDR3 has 16 residues. Germline lookup yields CDR1 LNHDA and CDR2 SQIVND (reference sequence). V shed 6 bases and J 0 bases; nucleotides not matched to a gene: 8.